The table lists the clone carrying this T cell receptor beta chain with a few counts. What it recognizes is unknown. Germline V lookup: CDR1 SNHLY, CDR2 FYNNEI. V was trimmed by 8 bases and J by 4 bases, leaving 18 bases between them. This CDR3 contains 14 residues. The record originates from a study of CD4+ T cells in melanoma. Findings and caveats of the study: Neoantigen-specific CD4+ T cells in melanoma reportedly had diverse differentiation states.

Only in-frame clones appear in the TCRdb table, and some are missing; sequencing was by immunoSEQ multiplex PCR. The sample contains 10,000 to 12,000 clones, about 60% of which appear only once. Sequencing was done on a sample of cells from a culture (not recorded whether cultured in vitro). This receptor was identified in a human donor with melanoma. The chain uses TRBV2 and TRBJ2-7; D tentatively reads TRBD1 or TRBD2 (5 bases each). The chain's CDR3 is CASQNWGSGYEQYF. CDR3 bases: TGTGCCAGCCAGAACTGGGGGTCGGGGTACGAGCAGTACTTC. Variable domain in full (rest from reference TRBV2 and TRBJ2-7): EPEVTQTPSHQVTQMGQEVILRCVPISNHLYFYWYRQILGQKVEFLVSFYNNEISEKSEIFDDQFSVERPDGSNFTLKIRSTKLEDSAMYFCASQNWGSGYEQYFGPGTRLTVT.